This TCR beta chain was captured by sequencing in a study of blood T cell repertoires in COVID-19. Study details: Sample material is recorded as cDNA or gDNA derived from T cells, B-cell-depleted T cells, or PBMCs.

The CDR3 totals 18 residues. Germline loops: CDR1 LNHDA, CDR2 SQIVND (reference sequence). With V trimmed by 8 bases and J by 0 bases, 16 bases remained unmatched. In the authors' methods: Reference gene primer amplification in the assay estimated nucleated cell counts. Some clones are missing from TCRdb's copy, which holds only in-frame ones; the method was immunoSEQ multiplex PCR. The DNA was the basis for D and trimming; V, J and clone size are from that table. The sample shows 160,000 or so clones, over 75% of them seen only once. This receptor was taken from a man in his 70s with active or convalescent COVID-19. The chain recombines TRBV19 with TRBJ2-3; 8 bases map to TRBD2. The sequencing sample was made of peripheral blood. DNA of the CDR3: TGTGCCAGTGCGGAGCGAGCGGGGGCCCTATCCAGCACAGATACGCAGTATTTT. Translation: CASAERAGALSSTDTQYF. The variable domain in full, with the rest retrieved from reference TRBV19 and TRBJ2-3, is DGGITQSPKYLFRKEGQNVTLSCEQNLNHDAMYWYRQDPGQGLRLIYYSQIVNDFQKGDIAEGYSVSREKKESFPLTVTSAQKNPTAFYLCASAERAGALSSTDTQYFGPGTRLTVL.